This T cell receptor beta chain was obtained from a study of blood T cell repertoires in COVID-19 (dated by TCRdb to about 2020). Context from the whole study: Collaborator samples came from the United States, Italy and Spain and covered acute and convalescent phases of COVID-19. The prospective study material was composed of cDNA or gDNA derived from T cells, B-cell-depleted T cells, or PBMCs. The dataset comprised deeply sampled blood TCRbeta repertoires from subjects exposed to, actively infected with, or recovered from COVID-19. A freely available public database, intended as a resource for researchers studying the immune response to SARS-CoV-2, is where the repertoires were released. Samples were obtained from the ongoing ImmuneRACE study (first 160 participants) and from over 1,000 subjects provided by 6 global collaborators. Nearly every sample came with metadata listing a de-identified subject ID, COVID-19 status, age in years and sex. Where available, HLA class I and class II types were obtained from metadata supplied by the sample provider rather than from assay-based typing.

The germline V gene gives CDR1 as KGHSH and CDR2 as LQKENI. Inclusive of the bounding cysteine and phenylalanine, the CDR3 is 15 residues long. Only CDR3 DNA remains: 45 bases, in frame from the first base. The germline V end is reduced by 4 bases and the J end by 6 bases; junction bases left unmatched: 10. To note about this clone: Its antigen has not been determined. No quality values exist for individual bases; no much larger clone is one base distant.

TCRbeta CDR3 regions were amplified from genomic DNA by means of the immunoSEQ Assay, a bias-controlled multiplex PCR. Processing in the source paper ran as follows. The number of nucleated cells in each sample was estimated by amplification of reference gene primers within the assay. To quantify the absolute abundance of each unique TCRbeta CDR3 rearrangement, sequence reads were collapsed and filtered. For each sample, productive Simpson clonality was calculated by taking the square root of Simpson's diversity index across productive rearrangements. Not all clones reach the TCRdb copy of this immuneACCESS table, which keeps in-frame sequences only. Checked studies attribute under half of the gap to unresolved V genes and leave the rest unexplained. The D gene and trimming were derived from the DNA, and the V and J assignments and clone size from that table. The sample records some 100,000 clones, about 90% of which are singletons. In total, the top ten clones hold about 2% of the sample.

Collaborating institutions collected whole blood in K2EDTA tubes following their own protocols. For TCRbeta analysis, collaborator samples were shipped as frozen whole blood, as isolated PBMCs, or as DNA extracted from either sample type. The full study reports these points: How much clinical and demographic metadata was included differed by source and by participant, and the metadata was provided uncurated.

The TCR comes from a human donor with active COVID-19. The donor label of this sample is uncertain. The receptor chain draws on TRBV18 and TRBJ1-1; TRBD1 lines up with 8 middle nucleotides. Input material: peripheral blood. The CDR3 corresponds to CASSLSGGEGAEAFF. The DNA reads TGTGCCAGCTCACTGTCAGGGGGCGAAGGGGCTGAAGCTTTCTTT.